This T cell receptor beta chain was captured in a study of blood T cell repertoires in COVID-19 (dated by TCRdb to 2020 to 2021). At the level of the whole study: Collaborator samples came from the United States, Italy and Spain and covered acute and convalescent phases of COVID-19. The prospective study material was composed of cDNA or gDNA derived from T cells, B-cell-depleted T cells, or PBMCs. The dataset comprised deeply sampled blood TCRbeta repertoires from subjects exposed to, actively infected with, or recovered from COVID-19. The repertoires were released in a freely available public database intended as a resource for research on the immune response to SARS-CoV-2. Samples came from the ongoing ImmuneRACE study (first 160 participants) plus 1,254 subjects from 6 global collaborators. Sample metadata almost always included a de-identified subject ID, COVID-19 status, age in years and sex. Where HLA class I and class II types were available, the types were taken from metadata supplied by the sample provider, not from assay-based typing.

A word on this clone: The antigen it recognizes is unknown. No much larger clone exists at a distance of one base, and base qualities are not known.

The study at large found these results: The amount of clinical and demographic metadata varied by source and participant and was provided uncurated.

Participants in the prospective study were enrolled through a virtual design, were aged 18 to 89 years, and lived in 24 United States geographic areas. In the prospective study, cohorts were assigned on the basis of participant-reported clinical history obtained from a screening survey and a study questionnaire. Exposed participants had been in contact with someone with a PCR-confirmed or clinician-diagnosed COVID-19 case within 2 weeks of study entry. Each participant in the prospective study had whole blood, serum and a nasopharyngeal or oropharyngeal swab collected by mobile phlebotomists. Prospective study participants could optionally give additional blood draws and questionnaires over an approximately two-month period. Before DNA extraction, prospective study blood samples were shipped either frozen or at room temperature. CDR1 and CDR2, per the germline V gene, are MNHEY and SVGAGI. The CDR3, from cysteine to phenylalanine, totals 13 residues. The entry retains the CDR3 DNA only, 39 bases that are in frame from base 1. V trim: 4 bases; J trim: 6 bases; unmatched bases: 4.

TCRbeta CDR3 regions were amplified from genomic DNA by means of the immunoSEQ Assay, a bias-controlled multiplex PCR. For the original study's pipeline: Within the assay, amplification of reference gene primers was used to estimate how many nucleated cells each sample contained. To quantify the absolute abundance of each unique TCRbeta CDR3 rearrangement, sequence reads were collapsed and filtered. For each sample, productive Simpson clonality was calculated as the square root of Simpson's diversity index across productive rearrangements. This immuneACCESS table, as held by TCRdb, lists in-frame sequences with V and J called but not all clones. Of the missing ones, under half trace to an unresolved V gene in checked studies; the others have no known cause. The D gene and trimming were derived from the DNA, and the V and J assignments and clone size from that table. The sample yields approximately 380,000 clones; roughly 92% were counted once. Around 0.94% of the sample is held by the ten biggest clonotypes.

The sequence joins TRBV6-5 to TRBJ2-7; the central 9 bases match TRBD1. The sample taken for sequencing was PBMCs or T cells enriched from blood (not recorded which). The origin of this receptor is a woman aged 40 to 50 who had been exposed to COVID-19. The CDR3 protein sequence reads: CASSFGTGREQYF. In nucleotide form, the sequence is TGTGCCAGCAGTTTCGGGACAGGGCGCGAGCAGTACTTC.